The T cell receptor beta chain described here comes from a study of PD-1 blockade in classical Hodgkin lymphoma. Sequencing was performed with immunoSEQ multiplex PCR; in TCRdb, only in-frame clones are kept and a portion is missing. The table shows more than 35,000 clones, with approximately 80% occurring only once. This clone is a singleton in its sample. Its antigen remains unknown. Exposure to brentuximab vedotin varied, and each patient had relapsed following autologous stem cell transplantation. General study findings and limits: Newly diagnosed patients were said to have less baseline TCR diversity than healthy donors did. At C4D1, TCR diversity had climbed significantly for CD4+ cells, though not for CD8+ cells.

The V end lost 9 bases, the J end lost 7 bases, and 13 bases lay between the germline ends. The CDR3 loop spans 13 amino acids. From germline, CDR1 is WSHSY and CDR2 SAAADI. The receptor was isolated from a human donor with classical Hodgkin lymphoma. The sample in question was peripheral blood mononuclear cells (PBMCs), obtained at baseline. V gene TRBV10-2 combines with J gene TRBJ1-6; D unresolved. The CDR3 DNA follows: TGCGCCAGTGTCGAGTTGGGAAATTCACCCCTCCACTTT. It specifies CASVELGNSPLHF.